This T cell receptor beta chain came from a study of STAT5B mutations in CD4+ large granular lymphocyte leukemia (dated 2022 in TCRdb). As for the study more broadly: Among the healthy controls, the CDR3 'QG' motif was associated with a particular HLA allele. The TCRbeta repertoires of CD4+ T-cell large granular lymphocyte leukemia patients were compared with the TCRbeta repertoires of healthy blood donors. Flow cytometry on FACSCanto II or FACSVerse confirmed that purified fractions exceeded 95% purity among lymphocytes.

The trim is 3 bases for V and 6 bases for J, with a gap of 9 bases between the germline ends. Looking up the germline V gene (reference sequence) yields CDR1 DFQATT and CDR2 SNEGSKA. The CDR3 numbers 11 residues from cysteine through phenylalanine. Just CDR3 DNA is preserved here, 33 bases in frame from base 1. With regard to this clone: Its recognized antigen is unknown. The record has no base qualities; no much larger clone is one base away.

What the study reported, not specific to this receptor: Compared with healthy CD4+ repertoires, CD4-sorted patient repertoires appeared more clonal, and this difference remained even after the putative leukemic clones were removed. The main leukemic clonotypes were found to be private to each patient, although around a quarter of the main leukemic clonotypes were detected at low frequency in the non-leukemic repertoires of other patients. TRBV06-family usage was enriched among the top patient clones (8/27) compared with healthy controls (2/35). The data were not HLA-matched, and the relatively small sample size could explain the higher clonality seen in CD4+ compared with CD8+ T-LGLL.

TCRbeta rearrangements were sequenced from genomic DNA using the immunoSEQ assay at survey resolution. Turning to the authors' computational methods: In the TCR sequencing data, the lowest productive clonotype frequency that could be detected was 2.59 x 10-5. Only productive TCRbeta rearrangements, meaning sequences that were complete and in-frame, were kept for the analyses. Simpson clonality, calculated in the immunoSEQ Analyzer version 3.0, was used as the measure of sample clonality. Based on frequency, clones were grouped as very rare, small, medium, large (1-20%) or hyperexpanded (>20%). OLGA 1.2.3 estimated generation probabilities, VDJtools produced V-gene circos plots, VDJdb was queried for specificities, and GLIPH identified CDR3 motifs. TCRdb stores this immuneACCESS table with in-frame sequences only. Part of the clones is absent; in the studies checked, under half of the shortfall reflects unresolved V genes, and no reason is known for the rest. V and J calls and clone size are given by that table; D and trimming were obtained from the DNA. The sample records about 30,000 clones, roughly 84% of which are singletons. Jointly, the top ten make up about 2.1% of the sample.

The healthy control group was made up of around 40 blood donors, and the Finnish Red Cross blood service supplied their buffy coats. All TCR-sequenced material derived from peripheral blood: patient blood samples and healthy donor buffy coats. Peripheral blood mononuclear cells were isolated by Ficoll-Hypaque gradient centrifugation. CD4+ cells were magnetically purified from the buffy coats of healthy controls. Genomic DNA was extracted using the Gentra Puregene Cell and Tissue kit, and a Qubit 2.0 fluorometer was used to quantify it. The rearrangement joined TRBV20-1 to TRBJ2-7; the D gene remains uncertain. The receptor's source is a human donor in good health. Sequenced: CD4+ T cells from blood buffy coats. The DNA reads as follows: TGCAGTGCTAGTATGGTTTTCGAGCAGTACTTC. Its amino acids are CSASMVFEQYF.